Sequencing of this T cell receptor (beta chain) was carried out in a study of blood T cell repertoires in COVID-19 (dated by TCRdb to 2020 to 2022). In the study overall: The collaborator samples originated in the United States, Italy and Spain and spanned the acute and convalescent phases of COVID-19. The prospective study material was composed of cDNA or gDNA derived from T cells, B-cell-depleted T cells, or PBMCs. The dataset comprised deeply sampled blood TCRbeta repertoires from subjects exposed to, actively infected with, or recovered from COVID-19. A freely available public database, intended as a resource for researchers studying the immune response to SARS-CoV-2, is where the repertoires were released. The samples were drawn from two sources: the first 160 participants of the ongoing ImmuneRACE study, and 1,254 subjects contributed by 6 global collaborators. A de-identified subject ID, COVID-19 status, age in years and sex were almost always included in the sample metadata. Where available, HLA class I and class II types were taken from metadata supplied by the sample provider and were not determined by assay-based typing.

The germline V end is reduced by 4 bases and the J end by 1 base; junction bases left unmatched: 9. The germline V gene supplies CDR1 SGDLS and CDR2 YYNGEE. There are 16 amino acids in the CDR3, from cysteine to phenylalanine inclusive. The retained sequence is limited to the CDR3, 48 bases, with the frame set at the first base. Note on this clone: What antigen it recognizes has not been identified. Base quality data are lacking; no much larger clone is found one base away.

Study-level results and caveats: How much clinical and demographic metadata was included differed by source and by participant, and the metadata was provided uncurated.

TCRbeta CDR3 regions were amplified from genomic DNA using the immunoSEQ Assay, a bias-controlled multiplex PCR. The study's own analysis went as follows. Within the assay, amplification of reference gene primers was used to estimate how many nucleated cells each sample contained. To quantify the absolute abundance of each unique TCRbeta CDR3 rearrangement, sequence reads were collapsed and filtered. For each sample, productive Simpson clonality was calculated by taking the square root of Simpson's diversity index across productive rearrangements. Imported from immuneACCESS, the table was reduced by TCRdb to in-frame sequences with V and J called. These copies leave out some clones; in studies compared against another copy, an unresolved V gene accounts for under half, and the cause of the remainder is not known. V and J calls and clone size come straight from that table; D and trimming were deduced from the DNA. The sample has over 150,000 clones on record, more than 75% of them singletons. The ten largest clones take up under 15% of the sample.

At one collaborating source in Seattle, patients were enrolled during active infection and were followed longitudinally through the course of disease. Whole blood was collected in K2EDTA tubes by collaborating institutions according to the institutions' own protocols. Collaborator samples were shipped for TCRbeta analysis as frozen whole blood, isolated PBMCs, or DNA extracted from either sample type. The sequence was obtained from a woman between 70 and 85 years old with COVID-19, enrolled during active disease. This chain joins TRBV9 to TRBJ1-1; 8 central nucleotides agree with TRBD1. Sequences were obtained from peripheral blood. This receptor has the CDR3 CASSRDRGRENTEAFF. The nucleotide sequence is given as TGTGCCAGCAGCAGAGACAGGGGCCGGGAGAACACTGAAGCTTTCTTT. Where the CDR3 stops, the reference TRBV9 and TRBJ1-1 genes take over; the full variable domain is DSGVTQTPKHLITATGQRVTLRCSPRSGDLSVYWYQQSLDQGLQFLIQYYNGEERAKGNILERFSAQQFPDLHSELNLSSLELGDSALYFCASSRDRGRENTEAFFGQGTRLTVV.